This T cell receptor (beta chain) was obtained from a study of T-cell memory formation after mild COVID-19. Across the whole study: Largely, the TCR clusters proved donor specific. Findings and limits, study-wide: Clones which contracted sat mainly in CM and EM if CD4+, and in EMRA if CD8+.

TCRdb redid the calling of the 5' RACE reads with MiXCR, one entry per CDR3 protein. The top ten clones hold around 8.1% of a sample with 550,000 to 600,000 distinct CDR3 sequences, around a sixth of them seen once. This clonotype was seen a handful of times. Its specificity is not known. Sequenced material: PBMCs or a T cell subset sorted from them (not recorded which). The sequence came from an adult woman who had mild COVID-19 (a few samples of this study predate the infection). Cell type and time point are not known.

Here the CDR3 DNA reads TGTGCCAGCAGCAACTACCTAGCGGGAGGGCCCAGCGAGCAGTTCTTC. Protein sequence: CASSNYLAGGPSEQFF. V usage is TRBV4-2 and J usage is TRBJ2-1, with 12 bases fitting TRBD2. The CDR3 covers 16 residues. V gave up 5 bases and J gave up 10 bases; unmatched junction bases: 12. The germline CDR1 and CDR2 sequences are LGHNA and YNFKEQ.